Presented here are 19 T cell receptor beta chains from one specimen sequenced in a study of T cell changes during pregnancy in multiple sclerosis. This table comes from immunoSEQ multiplex PCR, and its TCRdb copy is limited to in-frame clones, with some not included. The table lists fewer than 70,000 clones, 94% of them singletons. Sequenced material: CD8+ T cells from peripheral blood mononuclear cells, taken in the third trimester of pregnancy. The receptor source for this set is a female donor with multiple sclerosis, enrolled in a pregnancy study.

The V gene is TRBV6-1, the J gene TRBJ2-7; D gene ambiguous. CDR1 MNHNS and CDR2 SASEGT come from the germline V gene. The CDR3 length is 13 residues. V lost 6 bases, J lost 0 bases, and 9 bases lay in between. The CDR3 nucleotides are TGTGCCAGCAGCCCGTATAGCTCCTACGAGCAGTACTTC. Translating it yields CASSPYSSYEQYF.

The V call is TRBV11-2, the J call TRBJ2-3; no clear D. Trimming removed 6 bases at V and 6 bases at J, with 22 bases between. Germline V gene data show CDR1 as SGHAT and CDR2 as FQNNGV. The CDR3 has 16 amino acids. The CDR3 reads CASSKVTWNAADTQYF. Written as DNA, the CDR3 is TGTGCCAGCAGTAAAGTGACCTGGAACGCGGCGGATACGCAGTATTTT.

V and J are TRBV7-8 and TRBJ2-2; D is perhaps TRBD2 (5 bases). From germline, CDR1 is SGHVS and CDR2 FQNEAQ. There are 14 residues in the CDR3. Trimming cost V 8 bases and J 4 bases, with 14 bases left between them. The CDR3 region is CASGIVEGTGELFF. The CDR3 nucleotides are TGTGCCAGCGGGATCGTCGAGGGCACCGGGGAGCTGTTTTTT.

This clone was found once. This rearrangement joins TRBV4-2 to TRBJ1-1; TRBD1 might be the D (6 bases). Trimming stripped 0 bases from V and 1 base from J, with 12 bases between. This CDR3 spans 16 amino acids. Germline CDR1 and CDR2: LGHNA and YNFKEQ. The CDR3 is CASSQERGAKNTEAFF. The CDR3 DNA is TGTGCCAGCAGCCAAGAGCGGGGGGCAAAGAACACTGAAGCTTTCTTT.

The gene calls are TRBV29-1 and TRBJ2-1, with D tentatively TRBD2 (5 bases). This CDR3 is built from 18 residues. V was pared by 3 bases and J by 9 bases, with 30 bases between. Per the germline V gene, CDR1 is SQVTM and CDR2 is ANQGSEA. CDR3 sequence: CSVEVWEGWVTGLGEQFF. The CDR3 region has the DNA TGCAGCGTTGAGGTCTGGGAAGGTTGGGTTACGGGATTAGGTGAGCAGTTCTTC.

This clone occurred once. V gene TRBV9 combines with J gene TRBJ2-1; 10 bases line up with TRBD2. CDR1 and CDR2 from the germline V gene are SGDLS and YYNGEE. Trimming removed 0 bases from V and 7 bases from J; junction bases left unmatched: 7. This CDR3 region has 16 residues. DNA of the CDR3: TGTGCCAGCAGCGTAGGGGCTAGCGGGAGCGGAAATGAGCAGTTCTTC. Translating gives CASSVGASGSGNEQFF. The whole variable domain, filled in from reference TRBV9 and TRBJ2-1, reads DSGVTQTPKHLITATGQRVTLRCSPRSGDLSVYWYQQSLDQGLQFLIQYYNGEERAKGNILERFSAQQFPDLHSELNLSSLELGDSALYFCASSVGASGSGNEQFFGPGTRLTVL.

The DNA for the CDR3 is TGTGCCAGCAGCTCGACTAGCGGGCCAGATACGCAGTATTTT. This sequence encodes CASSSTSGPDTQYF. The rearrangement uses TRBV7-9 and TRBJ2-3, with 10 bases identical to TRBD2. V lost 4 bases, J lost 4 bases, and 2 bases stayed unmatched. The CDR3 runs to 14 residues. The germline CDR1 and CDR2 sequences are SEHNR and FQNEAQ (reference sequence).

The chain uses TRBV11-2 and TRBJ2-7; D gene unclear. Trimming took off 3 bases at V and 3 bases at J, with 6 bases between the two ends. Germline V CDR1 and CDR2: SGHAT, FQNNGV. The CDR3 runs 12 residues. The chain's CDR3 is CASSFPNYEQYF. The CDR3 DNA sequence: TGTGCCAGCAGCTTTCCCAACTACGAGCAGTACTTC.

This chain connects TRBV9 to TRBJ2-1, with 9 bases matching TRBD2. The CDR3 runs 17 residues. CDR1 and CDR2 (germline): SGDLS, YYNGEE. After removal of 3 bases from V and 3 bases from J, the junction contained 10 bases not matched to a gene. The CDR3 DNA reads TGTGCCAGCAGCGCGATTGGGACTAGCCTTAACTACAATGAGCAGTTCTTC. Residues: CASSAIGTSLNYNEQFF.

The chain carries TRBV7-8 and TRBJ2-1; D tentatively reads TRBD1 or TRBD2 (6 bases each). CDR3 length: 15 residues. Germline V gene data show CDR1 as SGHVS and CDR2 as FQNEAQ. V lost 5 bases and J 6 bases, leaving 17 bases between the germline ends. CDR3 sequence reads: CASSLGGGSSNEQFF. Here the CDR3 DNA reads TGTGCCAGCAGCCTAGGGGGAGGTTCCAGCAATGAGCAGTTCTTC.

V usage is TRBV10-3 and J usage is TRBJ1-1; a possible D gene is TRBD1 (6 bases). V lost 0 bases to trimming and J lost 0 bases, with 14 bases between them. This CDR3 region has 17 residues. Germline V lookup: CDR1 ENHRY, CDR2 SYGVKD. CDR3 loop: CAISESPGAGLNTEAFF. As DNA, the CDR3 is TGTGCCATCAGTGAGTCCCCAGGGGCAGGACTGAACACTGAAGCTTTCTTT.

V and J are TRBV11-2 and TRBJ1-2, with D maybe TRBD1 (6 bases). V was trimmed by 5 bases and J by 5 bases, leaving 18 bases between them. The CDR3 runs to 15 residues. Germline CDR1 and CDR2: SGHAT and FQNNGV. The CDR3 protein is CASSTGTTYAYGYTF. CDR3 DNA: TGTGCCAGCAGCACAGGGACGACTTACGCTTATGGCTACACCTTC.

This chain links TRBV2 with TRBJ2-7; 7 nucleotides line up with TRBD2. Germline CDR1 SNHLY, CDR2 FYNNEI. This CDR3 spans 12 amino acids. V dropped 7 bases and J dropped 4; count of bases not matched to a gene: 4. CDR3 protein: CASIAGSYEQYF. The CDR3 DNA sequence: TGTGCCAGCATAGCGGGTAGTTACGAGCAGTACTTC. Full variable domain (remainder filled in from reference TRBV2 and TRBJ2-7): EPEVTQTPSHQVTQMGQEVILRCVPISNHLYFYWYRQILGQKVEFLVSFYNNEISEKSEIFDDQFSVERPDGSNFTLKIRSTKLEDSAMYFCASIAGSYEQYFGPGTRLTVT.

The chain recombines TRBV4-1 with TRBJ2-7; 8 nucleotides match TRBD2. Germline V gives CDR1 MGHRA, CDR2 YSYEKL. V trimming: 0 bases; J trimming: 4 bases; junction bases outside the gene matches: 5. The CDR3 covers 15 residues. The CDR3 DNA is TGCGCCAGCAGCCAAGAGGCGGGGGGTTCTTACGAGCAGTACTTC. This gives the protein CASSQEAGGSYEQYF.

The CDR3 reads CASSFVRESVETQYF. Here the CDR3 DNA reads TGTGCCAGCAGTTTCGTCAGGGAAAGCGTGGAGACCCAGTACTTC. The rearrangement uses TRBV27 and TRBJ2-5; a possible D gene is TRBD1 (5 bases). The CDR3 sequence is 15 residues long. The V gene lost 3 bases and the J gene lost 5 bases, with 16 bases spanning the gap. The germline CDR1 and CDR2 sequences are MNHEY and SMNVEV (reference sequence).

This clone has a single count. The chain couples TRBV4-1 to TRBJ2-2, with 9 bases matching TRBD2. The germline CDR1 and CDR2 sequences are MGHRA and YSYEKL. The V and J ends lost 0 bases and 4 bases, in that order; junction bases with no gene match: 3. The CDR3 is made up of 16 amino acids. In nucleotides, the CDR3 is TGCGCCAGCAGCCAAGAAACTAGCGGGTTCACCGGGGAGCTGTTTTTT. This codes for CASSQETSGFTGELFF.

This chain uses TRBV5-6 with TRBJ2-7, with a weak D call TRBD1 (5 bases). Germline V gives CDR1 SGHDT, CDR2 YYEEEE. Trimming removed 0 bases from V and 3 bases from J, with 10 bases in between. The CDR3 totals 14 residues. In nucleotides, the CDR3 is TGTGCCAGCAGCTTGGTAGACAGCCGCTACGAGCAGTACTTC. Amino acids: CASSLVDSRYEQYF.

This rearrangement joins TRBV4-1 to TRBJ1-2; tentatively, D is TRBD1 (6 bases). The CDR3 runs to 16 residues. V lost 0 bases and J lost 8, with 19 bases in between. Per germline, CDR1 MGHRA and CDR2 YSYEKL. The CDR3 loop is CASSQDWSGERGGYTF. As DNA, the CDR3 is TGCGCCAGCAGCCAAGACTGGTCAGGTGAAAGGGGGGGCTACACCTTC.

This chain joins TRBV9 and TRBJ1-2, with D perhaps TRBD1 (5 bases). The V and J ends lost 1 base and 3 bases respectively, with 10 bases between them. CDR1 SGDLS and CDR2 YYNGEE come from the germline V gene. CDR3 length: 14 amino acids. The CDR3 is CASSVSGIDYGYTF. CDR3 nucleotide sequence: TGTGCCAGCAGCGTATCAGGGATCGACTATGGCTACACCTTC. Variable domain in full (rest from reference TRBV9 and TRBJ1-2): DSGVTQTPKHLITATGQRVTLRCSPRSGDLSVYWYQQSLDQGLQFLIQYYNGEERAKGNILERFSAQQFPDLHSELNLSSLELGDSALYFCASSVSGIDYGYTFGSGTRLTVV.